The 19 T cell receptor beta chains given below trace back to one sample, sequenced in a study of Graves' ophthalmopathy and Graves' hyperthyroidism. RNA transcripts were the template, and TCR beta CDR3 regions were amplified from them. An initial RT-PCR round employing HTBI primers preceded a second-round multiplex PCR. TCRdb reanalysed the multiplex PCR reads using MiXCR and keeps one entry per CDR3 protein. The sample yields hundreds of thousands of distinct CDR3 sequences, around 20% seen once. Sequencing was carried out using peripheral blood. The receptors shown here come from a woman aged 18 to 35 with stable Graves' hyperthyroidism.

A single count supports this clonotype. This chain connects TRBV6-1 to TRBJ2-7, with D tentatively TRBD2 (6 bases). Trimming left V 7 bases short and J 0 bases short, with 16 bases between. Per the germline V gene, CDR1 is MNHNS and CDR2 is SASEGT. CDR3 length: 15 residues. CDR3 amino acids: CASKVERVSSYEQYF. In nucleotides, the CDR3 is TGTGCCAGCAAGGTCGAGCGGGTGAGCTCCTACGAGCAGTACTTC.

This clonotype was seen repeatedly, ten times or more. This CDR3 is CASSFLHDLETQYF. CDR3 sequence (DNA): TGTGCCAGCAGTTTTCTTCACGACTTAGAGACCCAGTACTTC. J is TRBJ2-5 and V is TRBV27; no definite D call. This CDR3 contains 14 residues. Trimming took 3 bases from V and 4 from J, leaving 12 bases between them. From germline, CDR1 is MNHEY and CDR2 SMNVEV (reference sequence).

This clonotype was observed at least ten times. The rearrangement joins TRBV20-1 to TRBJ1-2; 7 positions agree with TRBD1. Germline trimming cut 3 bases from V and 6 bases from J; bases unmatched to any gene: 13. Germline CDR1 is DFQATT and CDR2 is SNEGSKA (reference sequence). The CDR3 extends over 15 amino acids. The CDR3 is CSASTPETGNNGYTF. DNA for the CDR3: TGCAGTGCTAGTACGCCCGAGACAGGGAACAATGGCTACACCTTC.

In this sample, this clonotype turned up many times. This chain uses TRBV7-3 with TRBJ2-4; D ambiguous. CDR3 length equals 17 residues. Germline CDR1 is SGHTA and CDR2 is FQGTGA. Trimming pared 3 bases from V and 0 bases from J, leaving 15 bases between. DNA of the CDR3: TGTGCCAGCAGCTTCGGAGTTCTTAGACTAGCCAAAAACATTCAGTACTTC. Translation: CASSFGVLRLAKNIQYF.

This clonotype appeared a single time. The V call is TRBV6-5, the J call TRBJ2-5; 10 bases are a match to TRBD1. The CDR3 consists of 13 residues. After removal of 4 bases from V and 6 bases from J, the junction contained 2 bases not matched to a gene. Germline V gives CDR1 MNHEY, CDR2 SVGAGI. The CDR3 here is CASSSDRGKTQYF. CDR3 DNA sequence: TGTGCCAGCAGTTCGGACAGGGGGAAGACCCAGTACTTC.

This clonotype has a count of ten or more. V is TRBV11-1 and J is TRBJ1-1, with a weak D call TRBD1 (5 bases). The germline V gene encodes CDR1 SGHAT and CDR2 FQDESV (reference sequence). The ends were cut back, 3 bases at V and 6 bases at J, with 11 bases in the middle. The CDR3 spans 13 residues. CDR3 sequence reads: CASSLAGSAEAFF. The CDR3 DNA follows: TGTGCCAGCAGCTTGGCAGGGTCGGCTGAAGCTTTCTTT.

There are many counts of this clonotype. The genes are TRBV12-3 or TRBV12-4 and TRBJ1-5, with TRBD1 as a possible D gene (5 bases). The CDR3 totals 14 residues. V was shortened by 8 bases and J by 0 bases, with 11 bases between the two germline ends. This chain's CDR3 is CASAGTNSNQPQHF. CDR3 sequence (DNA): TGTGCCAGCGCCGGGACGAATAGCAATCAGCCCCAGCATTTT.

This clonotype has ten or more counts. The CDR3 DNA reads TGTGCCAGCAGTGAAAAAGCGAACACTGAAGCTTTCTTT. Its translation: CASSEKANTEAFF. The chain couples TRBV6-1 to TRBJ1-1; D is undetermined. Trimming removed 2 bases at V and 1 base at J, with 5 bases between. The CDR3 has 13 amino acids. Germline V CDR1 and CDR2: MNHNS, SASEGT.

Written as DNA, the CDR3 is TGCGCCAGCAGCCAACTACCTTGGGACAGCCTCGACACTGAAGCTTTCTTT. Encoded protein: CASSQLPWDSLDTEAFF. This chain uses TRBV4-3 with TRBJ1-1; 7 nucleotides line up with TRBD1. The CDR3 runs 17 residues. In germline, CDR1 is LGHNA, CDR2 YSLEER. V lost 2 bases, J lost 3 bases, and 12 bases stayed unmatched.

This clonotype was recorded at least ten times. The V gene is TRBV12-3 or TRBV12-4, the J gene TRBJ1-5, with no clear D. CDR3 length: 15 amino acids. Trimming took 5 bases from V and 1 from J, leaving 12 bases between them. The CDR3 loop is CASSRWVGSNQPQHF. Here the CDR3 DNA reads TGTGCCAGCAGTCGTTGGGTGGGGAGCAATCAGCCCCAGCATTTT.

The chain is built from TRBV29-1 and TRBJ2-5; 8 bases are shared with TRBD1. Germline values: CDR1 SQVTM, CDR2 ANQGSEA. The ends lost 7 bases at V and 2 bases at J; junction bases unmatched: 15. The CDR3 length is 16 residues. The CDR3 spells CSACLGQGRVQETQYF. The CDR3 nucleotides read TGCAGCGCTTGCTTAGGACAGGGTAGGGTTCAAGAGACCCAGTACTTC.

The gene calls are TRBV12-3 or TRBV12-4 and TRBJ2-7, with TRBD2 as a possible D gene (6 bases). V lost 3 bases, J lost 6 bases, and 18 bases lay in between. CDR3 length: 15 residues. The CDR3 region is CASSLGGRGFREQYF. The CDR3 nucleotides are TGTGCCAGCAGTTTGGGAGGACGGGGATTCCGCGAGCAGTACTTC.

This clonotype was seen repeatedly, ten times or more. This chain connects TRBV2 to TRBJ1-5; no firm D call. CDR1 is SNHLY, CDR2 FYNNEI, per germline. V lost 6 bases to trimming and J lost 1 base, with 10 bases between them. The CDR3 has 14 residues. The CDR3 sequence: CASRGDGSNQPQHF. CDR3 nucleotides: TGTGCCAGCAGGGGCGATGGGAGCAATCAGCCCCAGCATTTT.

This clonotype was counted many times. This chain connects TRBV28 to TRBJ2-7; D unresolved. The CDR3 sequence is 14 residues long. V lost 3 bases to trimming and J lost 5 bases, with 14 bases between them. The germline V gene encodes CDR1 MDHEN and CDR2 SYDVKM. The CDR3 coding sequence is TGTGCCAGCAGTTTTATTCGAGGCCTCCACGAGCAGTACTTC. Amino acids: CASSFIRGLHEQYF.

For this clonotype: A much larger clone sits a single nucleotide away, making a read error possible. The CDR3 DNA is TGTGCCTGGAGCGAGGGGGGGCATAGCAATCAGCCCCAGCGTTTT. It is translated as CAWSEGGHSNQPQRF. The V call is TRBV30, the J call TRBJ1-5; weak D call: TRBD1 (6 bases). Germline loops: CDR1 GTSNPN, CDR2 SVGIG (reference sequence). The CDR3 length is 15 residues.

Ten or more counts support this clonotype. This chain connects TRBV20-1 to TRBJ2-5; D unclear. The length of the CDR3 is 13 residues. The germline V gene encodes CDR1 DFQATT and CDR2 SNEGSKA (reference sequence). The germline V and J ends were trimmed by 3 bases and 4 bases, with 12 bases remaining between them. CDR3 bases: TGCAGTGCTAGGACTGGGAACCGAGAGACCCAGTACTTC. This codes for CSARTGNRETQYF.

Ten or more counts support this clonotype. The chain combines TRBV3-1 with TRBJ2-7; no reliable D call. The V end lost 1 base, the J end lost 3 bases, and 4 bases lay between the germline ends. CDR1 LGHDT and CDR2 YNNKEL come from the germline V gene (reference sequence). The CDR3 covers 12 residues. The CDR3 sequence is CASSQAVYEQYF. CDR3 coding DNA: TGTGCCAGCAGCCAAGCGGTCTACGAGCAGTACTTC.

This clonotype was detected a few times. The chain carries TRBV25-1 and TRBJ2-5, with D unresolved. There are 14 residues in the CDR3. Trimming removed 6 bases at V and 5 bases at J, with 16 bases between. In germline, CDR1 is MGHDK, CDR2 SYGVNS. The DNA of the CDR3 is TGTGCCAGCAGCCCGAGAAGGGTGGGGGAGACCCAGTACTTC. Encoded protein: CASSPRRVGETQYF.

The V call is TRBV12-3 or TRBV12-4, the J call TRBJ2-5; D call uncertain. The CDR3 has 13 amino acids. V lost 6 bases to trimming and J lost 1 base, with 9 bases between them. For the CDR3, the DNA is TGTGCCAGCAGACTCCTGGTCCAAGAGACCCAGTACTTC. Its translation is CASRLLVQETQYF.